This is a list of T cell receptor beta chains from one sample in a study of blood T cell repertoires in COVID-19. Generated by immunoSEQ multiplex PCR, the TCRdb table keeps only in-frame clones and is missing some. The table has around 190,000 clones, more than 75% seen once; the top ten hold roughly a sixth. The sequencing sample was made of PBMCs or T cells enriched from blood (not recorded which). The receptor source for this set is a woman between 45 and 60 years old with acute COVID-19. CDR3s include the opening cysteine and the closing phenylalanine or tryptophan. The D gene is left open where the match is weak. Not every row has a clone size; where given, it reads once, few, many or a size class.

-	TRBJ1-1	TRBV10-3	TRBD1	CAISEGTGIVTEAFF	TGTGCCATCAGTGAGGGGACAGGGATAGTGACAGAAGCTTTCTTT
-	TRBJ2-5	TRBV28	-	CASSTSMTGQETQYF	TGTGCCAGCAGTACCTCCATGACAGGACAAGAGACCCAGTACTTC
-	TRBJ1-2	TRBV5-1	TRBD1	CASSWGQNGYTF	TGCGCCAGCAGCTGGGGACAGAATGGCTACACCTTC
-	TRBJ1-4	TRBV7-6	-	CASSPRTVNEKLFF	TGTGCCAGCAGCCCAAGGACAGTGAATGAAAAACTGTTTTTT
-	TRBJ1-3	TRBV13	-	CASSLRTGKVGNTIYF	TGTGCCAGCAGCTTACGTACGGGTAAAGTGGGAAACACCATATATTTT
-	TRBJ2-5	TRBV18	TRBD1	CASSPSTTGDVETQYF	TGTGCCAGCTCACCCTCGACGACAGGGGACGTAGAGACCCAGTACTTC
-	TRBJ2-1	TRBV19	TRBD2	CASSQTSGGYNEQFF	TGTGCCAGTAGCCAGACTAGCGGGGGCTACAATGAGCAGTTCTTC
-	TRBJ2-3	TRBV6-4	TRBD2	CASSLLAGEDTQYF	TGTGCCAGCAGTTTACTAGCGGGGGAAGATACGCAGTATTTT
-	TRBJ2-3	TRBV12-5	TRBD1	CASGVGAGGRTDTQYF	TGTGCTAGTGGCGTCGGGGCAGGGGGTAGGACAGATACGCAGTATTTT
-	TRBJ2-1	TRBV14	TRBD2	CASSALAPQQFF	TGTGCCAGCAGCGCACTAGCGCCCCAGCAGTTCTTC
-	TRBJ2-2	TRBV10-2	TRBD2	CASRPAGAFGGELFF	TGCGCCAGCAGACCAGCGGGGGCGTTTGGGGGGGAGCTGTTTTTT
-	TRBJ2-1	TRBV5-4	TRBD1	CASSGATGGSYNEQFF	TGTGCCAGCAGCGGGGCGACAGGGGGCTCCTACAATGAGCAGTTCTTC
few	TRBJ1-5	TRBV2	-	CASSDITQGGPQHF	TGTGCCAGCAGTGATATCACGCAGGGTGGACCCCAGCATTTT
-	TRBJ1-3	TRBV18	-	CATSRQGQNTIYF	TGTGCCACCTCCCGGCAGGGGCAAAACACCATATATTTT
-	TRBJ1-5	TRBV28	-	CASSLSLSNQPQHF	TGTGCCAGCAGTTTATCTCTATCCAATCAGCCCCAGCATTTT
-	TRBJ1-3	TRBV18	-	CASSPPTQGSGNTIYF	TGTGCCAGCTCACCACCTACCCAGGGCTCTGGAAACACCATATATTTT
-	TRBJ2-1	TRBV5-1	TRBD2	CASSWSSGGANEQFF	TGCGCCAGCAGCTGGTCTAGCGGGGGGGCCAATGAGCAGTTCTTC
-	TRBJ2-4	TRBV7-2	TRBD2	CASSGSGLTKNIQYF	TGTGCCAGCAGCGGTAGCGGGCTCACCAAAAACATTCAGTACTTC
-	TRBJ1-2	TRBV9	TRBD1	CASSVAFGTGNGYTF	TGTGCCAGCAGCGTAGCCTTTGGGACAGGGAATGGCTACACCTTC
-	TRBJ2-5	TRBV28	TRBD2	CASSLDRGGRKTQYF	TGTGCCAGCAGTTTAGATCGGGGGGGCCGGAAGACCCAGTACTTC
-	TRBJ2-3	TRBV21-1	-	CASSQTSRGGDTQYF	TGTGCCAGCTCACAGACTAGCCGGGGGGGAGATACGCAGTATTTT
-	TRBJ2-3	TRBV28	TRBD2	CASRNRIAGYTQYF	TGTGCCAGCAGAAATAGAATAGCGGGGTACACGCAGTATTTT
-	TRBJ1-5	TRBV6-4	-	CARQNQPQHF	TGTGCCAGGCAGAATCAGCCCCAGCATTTT
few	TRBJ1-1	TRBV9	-	CASSKGLIENTEAFF	TGTGCCAGCAGCAAGGGGTTAATAGAGAACACTGAAGCTTTCTTT
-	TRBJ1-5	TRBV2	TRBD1	CASSEALPGQGLYSNQPQHF	TGTGCCAGCAGTGAAGCGCTACCGGGACAGGGCCTTTATAGCAATCAGCCCCAGCATTTT
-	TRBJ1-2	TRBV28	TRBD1	CASSGWTGDYGYTF	TGTGCCAGCAGTGGATGGACAGGTGACTATGGCTACACCTTC
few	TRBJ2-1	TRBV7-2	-	CASSFSKGGPDNEQFF	TGTGCCAGCAGCTTCTCTAAGGGGGGGCCTGACAATGAGCAGTTCTTC
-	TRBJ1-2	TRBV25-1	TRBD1	CASRDPGQGMATF	TGTGCCAGCAGGGACCCGGGACAGGGGATGGCCACCTTC
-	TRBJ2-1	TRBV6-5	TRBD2	CASSSPGTSIYNEQFF	TGTGCCAGCAGTTCCCCCGGGACTAGCATCTACAATGAGCAGTTCTTC
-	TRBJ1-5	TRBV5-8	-	CASSWNRDQPQHF	TGTGCCAGCAGCTGGAACAGGGACCAGCCCCAGCATTTT
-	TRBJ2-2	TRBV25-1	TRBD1	CASRRTGGMGGELFF	TGTGCCAGCAGACGGACAGGAGGAATGGGCGGGGAGCTGTTTTTT
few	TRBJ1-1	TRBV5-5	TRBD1	CASSPADRFDSFF	TGTGCCAGCAGCCCCGCGGACAGGTTCGATTCTTTCTTT
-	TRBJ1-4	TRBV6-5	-	CASSSGGGTNEKLFF	TGTGCCAGCAGTAGCGGGGGGGGGACGAATGAAAAACTGTTTTTT
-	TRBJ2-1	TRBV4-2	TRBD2	CASSQGTSGVYNEQFF	TGTGCCAGCAGCCAGGGGACTAGCGGAGTGTACAATGAGCAGTTCTTC
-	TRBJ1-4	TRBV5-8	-	CASSLGTANEKLFF	TGTGCCAGCAGCTTGGGGACAGCTAATGAAAAACTGTTTTTT
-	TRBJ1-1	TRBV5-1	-	CASSVTTGSTEAFF	TGCGCCAGCAGCGTCACTACAGGGAGCACTGAAGCTTTCTTT
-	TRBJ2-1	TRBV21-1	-	CASSILTGEASNEQFF	TGTGCCAGCAGCATTTTAACAGGGGAGGCTTCCAATGAGCAGTTCTTC
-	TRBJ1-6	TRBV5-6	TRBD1	CASSFGQGGSPLHF	TGTGCCAGCAGCTTCGGACAGGGCGGTTCACCCCTCCACTTT
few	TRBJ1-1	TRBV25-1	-	CASTQGDSYEAFF	TGTGCCAGCACCCAAGGGGATTCTTATGAAGCTTTCTTT
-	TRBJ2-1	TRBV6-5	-	CASSSPSSYNEQFF	TGTGCCAGCTCAAGCCCAAGCTCCTACAATGAGCAGTTCTTC
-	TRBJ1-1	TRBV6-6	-	CARSATANTEAFF	TGTGCCAGAAGCGCGACCGCGAACACTGAAGCTTTCTTT
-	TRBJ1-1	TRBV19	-	CASLDTFMNTEAFF	TGTGCCAGCCTGGACACTTTCATGAACACTGAAGCTTTCTTT
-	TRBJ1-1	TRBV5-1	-	CASSLASPNTEAFF	TGCGCCAGCAGCTTGGCTAGCCCGAACACTGAAGCTTTCTTT
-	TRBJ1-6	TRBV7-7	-	CASSSDRNSPLHF	TGTGCTAGCAGCTCCGACAGGAATTCACCCCTCCACTTT
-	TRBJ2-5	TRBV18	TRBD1	CASSPMGQGLQETQYF	TGTGCCAGCTCCCCCATGGGACAGGGGCTACAAGAGACCCAGTACTTC
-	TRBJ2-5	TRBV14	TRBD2	CASSPTAGGRETQYF	TGTGCCAGCAGCCCGACGGCGGGGGGCAGGGAGACCCAGTACTTC
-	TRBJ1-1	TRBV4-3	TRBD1	CASSQDQTGPNTEAFF	TGCGCCAGCAGCCAAGACCAGACAGGGCCAAACACTGAAGCTTTCTTT
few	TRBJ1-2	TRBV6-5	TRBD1	CASSSGTGPYGYTF	TGTGCCAGCAGTTCCGGGACAGGGCCCTATGGCTACACCTTC
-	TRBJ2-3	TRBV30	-	CAWSVYESSTDTQYF	TGTGCCTGGAGTGTATATGAGAGCAGCACAGATACGCAGTATTTT
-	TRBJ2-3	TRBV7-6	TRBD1	CASSAYNRDSFTDTQYF	TGTGCCAGCAGCGCCTATAACCGGGACAGCTTCACAGATACGCAGTATTTT
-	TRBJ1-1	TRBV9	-	CASSVGRNTEAFF	TGTGCCAGCAGCGTAGGTAGGAACACTGAAGCTTTCTTT
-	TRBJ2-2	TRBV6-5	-	CASSFSQGNTGELFF	TGTGCCAGCAGTTTTTCACAGGGGAACACCGGGGAGCTGTTTTTT
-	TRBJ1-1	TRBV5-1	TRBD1	CASTPSPGQGALAFF	TGCGCCAGCACCCCCTCACCGGGACAGGGGGCTTTGGCTTTCTTT
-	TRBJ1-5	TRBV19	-	CASKTGRGPQHF	TGTGCCAGTAAAACGGGGAGGGGTCCCCAGCATTTT